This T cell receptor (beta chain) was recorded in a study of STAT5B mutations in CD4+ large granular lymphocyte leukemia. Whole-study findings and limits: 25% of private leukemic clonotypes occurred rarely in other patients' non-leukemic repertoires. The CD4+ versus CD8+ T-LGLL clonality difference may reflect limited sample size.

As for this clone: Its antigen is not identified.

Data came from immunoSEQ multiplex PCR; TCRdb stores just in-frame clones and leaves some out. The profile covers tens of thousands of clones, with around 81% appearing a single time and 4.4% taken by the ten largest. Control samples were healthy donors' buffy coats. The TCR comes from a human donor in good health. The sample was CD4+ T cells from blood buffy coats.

The CDR3 protein is CASSFGLGGDEQYF. CDR3 DNA: TGTGCCAGCAGCTTTGGCCTAGGCGGCGACGAGCAGTACTTC. The chain combines TRBV7-2 with TRBJ2-7, with D uncertain. The length of the CDR3 is 14 residues. Germline V gene data show CDR1 as SGHTA and CDR2 as FQGNSA. V was cut by 3 bases and J by 5 bases, with 14 bases left in between.